Sequencing of this T cell receptor beta chain was carried out in a study of blood T cell repertoires in COVID-19. Study-wide background: Whether acute or convalescent, the COVID-19 samples came from the United States, Italy and Spain. PBMCs, B-cell-depleted T cells, or T cells provided the cDNA or gDNA that made up the material.

Germline V gives CDR1 SQVTM, CDR2 ANQGSEA. J was trimmed by 5 bases and V by 4 bases; bases with no gene match: 8. This CDR3 spans 14 amino acids. Authors' data handling: Reference gene primers were amplified, and this amplification served to estimate nucleated cell counts. Method: immunoSEQ multiplex PCR; TCRdb's copy keeps in-frame clones and lacks some. V, J and clone size reflect that table, while D and trimming were determined from the DNA. The repertoire holds about 100,000 clones, with approximately 90% as singletons. J is TRBJ1-1 and V is TRBV29-1; TRBD1 aligns across 9 bases. The source of this sequence is a man in his fifties or sixties with active COVID-19. The sample consisted of peripheral blood. The CDR3 is CSVGPQGAQTEAFF. CDR3 sequence (DNA): TGCAGCGTTGGTCCACAGGGGGCGCAAACTGAAGCTTTCTTT. The variable domain in full, with the rest retrieved from reference TRBV29-1 and TRBJ1-1, is SAVISQKPSRDICQRGTSLTIQCQVDSQVTMMFWYRQQPGQSLTLIATANQGSEATYESGFVIDKFPISRPNLTFSTLTVSNMSPEDSSIYLCSVGPQGAQTEAFFGQGTRLTVV.